This entry is about one T cell receptor (beta chain). The data are from a study of OX40 agonist ivuxolimab in advanced cancers. Background on the study: Dose-escalation patients were diagnosed with hepatocellular carcinoma, melanoma, renal cell cancer or head and neck cancer.

This CDR3 spans 13 amino acids. Germline V lookup: CDR1 SGHRS, CDR2 YFSETQ. The assay was immunoSEQ multiplex PCR, and TCRdb's table has in-frame clones only and misses some. Counted here are some 77,000 clones, around 92% occurring once; the ten biggest clones make up roughly 9%. J is TRBJ2-5 and V is TRBV5-1, with D possibly matching TRBD1 (5 bases). The last part of the DNA fits TRBJ2-7 better; the J call may be wrong. The sequence came from an adult with an advanced solid tumor such as melanoma, head and neck, liver or kidney cancer. The sample in question was CD4+ or CD8+ T cells sorted from blood, obtained in a trial of the OX40 agonist ivuxolimab. CDR3 coding DNA: TGCGCCAGCAGCGCGGACATTCCTTACGAGCAGTACTTC. Residues: CASSADIPYEQYF.